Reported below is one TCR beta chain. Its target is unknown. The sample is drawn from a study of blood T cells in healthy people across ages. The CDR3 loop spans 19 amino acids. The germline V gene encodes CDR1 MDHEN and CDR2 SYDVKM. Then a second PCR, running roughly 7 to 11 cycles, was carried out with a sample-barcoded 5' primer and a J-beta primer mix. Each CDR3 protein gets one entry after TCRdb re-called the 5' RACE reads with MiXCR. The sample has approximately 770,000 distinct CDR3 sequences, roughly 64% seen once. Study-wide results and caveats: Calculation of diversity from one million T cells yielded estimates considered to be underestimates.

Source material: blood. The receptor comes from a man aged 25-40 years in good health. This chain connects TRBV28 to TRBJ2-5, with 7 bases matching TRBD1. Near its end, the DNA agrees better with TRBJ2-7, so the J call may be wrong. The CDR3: CASSFRTRLYTGAGYEQYF. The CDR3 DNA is TGTGCCAGCAGTTTCAGGACTCGTCTATATACAGGGGCAGGGTACGAGCAGTACTTC.